These 29 T cell receptor beta chains came from one sample sequenced in a study of cytomegalovirus exposure and HLA in healthy donors. PCR was performed using 60 Vbeta and 13 Jbeta primers. Method: immunoSEQ multiplex PCR; TCRdb's copy keeps in-frame clones and lacks some. The sample yields approximately 180,000 clones, roughly 70% seen once. Material for sequencing was PBMCs. Receptors were obtained from a male donor in good health and CMV-seronegative.

The CDR3 protein is CACSSGPRADGYTF. CDR3 DNA: TGTGCCTGCTCCTCAGGACCCCGAGCGGATGGCTACACCTTC. J is TRBJ1-2 and V is TRBV30, with D hard to call. The CDR3 consists of 14 residues. Per the germline V gene, CDR1 is GTSNPN and CDR2 is SVGIG (reference sequence). Trimming took 6 bases from V and 6 from J, leaving 20 bases between them.

The chain links TRBV9 to TRBJ1-5; D gene uncertain. Trimming took off 3 bases at V and 2 bases at J, with 3 bases between the two ends. CDR3 length: 12 residues. Looked up from germline, CDR1 is SGDLS and CDR2 is YYNGEE. CDR3 DNA sequence: TGTGCCAGCAGCGCCGGCAATCAGCCCCAGCATTTT. Encoded protein: CASSAGNQPQHF. The full variable domain, completed using reference TRBV9 and TRBJ1-5, is DSGVTQTPKHLITATGQRVTLRCSPRSGDLSVYWYQQSLDQGLQFLIQYYNGEERAKGNILERFSAQQFPDLHSELNLSSLELGDSALYFCASSAGNQPQHFGDGTRLSIL.

This chain connects TRBV9 to TRBJ1-2; 8 bases fit TRBD1. CDR1 is SGDLS and CDR2 is YYNGEE in the germline V gene. The CDR3 spans 15 residues. The J segment lost 7 bases and the V segment lost 3 bases, leaving 11 bases of the junction unmatched. CDR3 bases: TGTGCCAGCAGCGGGAAGGGACAGGACACTTTTGGCTACACCTTC. Its protein is CASSGKGQDTFGYTF.

The gene calls are TRBV6-6 and TRBJ1-5; tentatively, D is TRBD1 (5 bases). Trimming shortened V by 2 bases and J by 4 bases, and 15 bases separated the two germline ends. CDR3 length: 16 amino acids. Germline V gene sequence: CDR1 MNHNY, CDR2 SVGAGI (reference sequence). In DNA form, the CDR3 reads TGTGCCAGCAGTTACGGAGCAGGGTCAGGGAATCAGCCCCAGCATTTT. It specifies CASSYGAGSGNQPQHF.

The chain uses TRBV15 and TRBJ1-2; D gene unclear. The CDR3 runs to 14 residues. Trimming left V 1 base short and J 4 bases short, with 10 bases between. Germline loops: CDR1 LNHNV, CDR2 YYDKDF (reference sequence). The CDR3 sequence is CATSRVEPIYGYTF. Written as DNA, the CDR3 is TGTGCCACCAGCAGAGTTGAGCCTATCTATGGCTACACCTTC.

The rearrangement links TRBV2 to TRBJ2-7; the D is unclear. The V and J ends lost 6 bases and 2 bases respectively, with 5 bases between them. Germline V gene lookup returns CDR1 SNHLY and CDR2 FYNNEI. The CDR3 has 11 residues. The CDR3, as DNA: TGTGCCAGCAGGCAGACCTACGAGCAGTACTTC. It specifies CASRQTYEQYF.

This sequence joins TRBV30 and TRBJ2-1; the match to TRBD2 covers 14 bases. This CDR3 has 20 residues. Trimming removed 0 bases from V and 0 bases from J; junction bases left unmatched: 10. Germline V gene lookup returns CDR1 GTSNPN and CDR2 SVGIG (reference sequence). CDR3 bases: TGTGCCTGGAGTGTAAGCCGCCGACTAGCGGGAGGGAGCTCCTACAATGAGCAGTTCTTC. Amino acid sequence: CAWSVSRRLAGGSSYNEQFF.

This chain joins TRBV30 and TRBJ2-3; tentative D call: TRBD2 (5 bases). This CDR3 has 13 residues. Germline CDR1 GTSNPN, CDR2 SVGIG (reference sequence). Trimming stripped 7 bases from V and 0 bases from J, with 11 bases between. The CDR3 loop reads CASHEGSTDTQYF. In DNA, the CDR3 is TGTGCCTCCCACGAGGGTAGCACAGATACGCAGTATTTT. Full variable domain (rest looked up from reference TRBV30 and TRBJ2-3): SQTIHQWPATLVQPVGSPLSLECTVEGTSNPNLYWYRQAAGRGLQLLFYSVGIGQISSEVPQNLSASRPQDRQFILSSKKLLLSDSGFYLCASHEGSTDTQYFGPGTRLTVL.

The chain joins TRBV25-1 to TRBJ2-7; D perhaps matches TRBD2 (6 bases). Trimming cost V 3 bases and J 3 bases, with 18 bases left between them. The V gene's germline CDR1 is MGHDK and CDR2 SYGVNS. The CDR3 totals 16 residues. CDR3 residues: CASSDPAAGRNYEQYF. In DNA form, the CDR3 reads TGTGCCAGCAGTGACCCCGCCGCGGGGCGTAACTACGAGCAGTACTTC.

This clone was counted only a few times. J is TRBJ1-1 and V is TRBV11-3; 8 positions match TRBD1. Trimming cost V 1 base and J 6 bases; bases outside gene matches: 7. This CDR3 region has 15 residues. Germline loops: CDR1 SGHNT, CDR2 YENEEA. The CDR3 loop is CASSLGAGTGAEAFF. CDR3 nucleotides: TGTGCCAGCAGCTTAGGCGCCGGGACAGGAGCTGAAGCTTTCTTT.

The J gene is TRBJ1-5, the V gene TRBV19; D remains ambiguous. Germline V lookup: CDR1 LNHDA, CDR2 SQIVND (reference sequence). CDR3 size: 15 residues. The germline V and J ends were trimmed by 5 bases and 3 bases, with 14 bases remaining between them. The CDR3 region is CASSPRGGPNQPQHF. DNA of the CDR3: TGTGCCAGTAGTCCCCGAGGAGGGCCCAATCAGCCCCAGCATTTT.

The gene calls are TRBV28 and TRBJ2-5, with D possibly being TRBD1 (6 bases). The V end was cut by 5 bases, the J end by 4 bases, with 17 bases between. This CDR3 region has 15 residues. Germline lookup yields CDR1 MDHEN and CDR2 SYDVKM. The DNA of the CDR3 is TGTGCCAGCAGTCAGGGGCATAGGGTTGTAGAGACCCAGTACTTC. This translates into CASSQGHRVVETQYF.

J is TRBJ2-3 and V is TRBV7-9; 10 positions match TRBD1. The germline V gene has CDR1 SEHNR and CDR2 FQNEAQ (reference sequence). This CDR3 comprises 15 residues. J was trimmed by 5 bases and V by 4 bases; bases with no gene match: 6. CDR3 in amino acids: CASSSGQGGRDTQYF. The CDR3 coding sequence is TGTGCCAGCAGCTCCGGACAGGGGGGTAGAGATACGCAGTATTTT. Looking up the rest from reference TRBV7-9 and TRBJ2-3 gives the full variable domain: DTGVSQNPRHKITKRGQNVTFRCDPISEHNRLYWYRQTLGQGPEFLTYFQNEAQLEKSRLLSDRFSAERPKGSFSTLEIQRTEQGDSAMYLCASSSGQGGRDTQYFGPGTRLTVL.

In this sample, this clone turned up a few times. This rearrangement joins TRBV13 to TRBJ1-2; 9 nucleotides agree with TRBD1. Germline values: CDR1 PRHDT, CDR2 FYEKMQ (reference sequence). V lost 0 bases and J lost 2; bases outside the gene matches: 7. The CDR3 runs to 17 residues. The CDR3 reads CASSLGWSTGGNYGYTF. DNA for the CDR3: TGTGCCAGCAGCTTAGGATGGTCGACAGGGGGAAACTATGGCTACACCTTC.

V and J are TRBV28 and TRBJ2-3; D is possibly TRBD2 (6 bases). Germline values: CDR1 MDHEN, CDR2 SYDVKM. V lost 7 bases, J lost 11 bases, and 25 bases lay in between. The CDR3 has 15 residues. CDR3 loop: CASKPESRSPREQYF. CDR3 coding DNA: TGTGCCAGCAAGCCCGAGTCTAGGTCCCCGCGGGAGCAGTATTTT.

This clone was picked up a small number of times. The V and J genes are TRBV5-6 and TRBJ2-7; 9 bases align to TRBD1. Germline-derived CDR1 and CDR2 are SGHDT and YYEEEE. This CDR3 region has 15 residues. V lost 4 bases, J lost 7 bases, and 12 bases stayed unmatched. CDR3 region: CASSTPGTGLKEQYF. DNA of the CDR3: TGTGCCAGCAGCACACCCGGGACAGGGCTAAAAGAGCAGTACTTC.

The rearrangement links TRBV10-3 to TRBJ2-1, with 7 bases matching TRBD1. The CDR3 consists of 12 residues. Germline loops: CDR1 ENHRY, CDR2 SYGVKD. With V trimmed by 10 bases and J by 3 bases, 3 bases remained unmatched. The DNA of the CDR3 is TGTGCCACATCAGGGGGCTACAATGAGCAGTTCTTC. This codes for CATSGGYNEQFF.

In nucleotides, the CDR3 is TGTGCCTGGAGTACGGGAGACGGGTTTGAAGCTTTCTTT. Translating gives CAWSTGDGFEAFF. The gene calls are TRBV30 and TRBJ1-1; D not certain. V lost 2 bases, J lost 7 bases, and 14 bases lay in between. The CDR3 loop spans 13 amino acids. CDR1 is GTSNPN and CDR2 is SVGIG in the germline V gene (reference sequence). The complete variable domain, with remaining parts taken from reference TRBV30 and TRBJ1-1, reads SQTIHQWPATLVQPVGSPLSLECTVEGTSNPNLYWYRQAAGRGLQLLFYSVGIGQISSEVPQNLSASRPQDRQFILSSKKLLLSDSGFYLCAWSTGDGFEAFFGQGTRLTVV.

The chain combines TRBV28 with TRBJ1-5, with 9 bases that match TRBD1. Looked up from germline, CDR1 is MDHEN and CDR2 is SYDVKM. Germline trimming cut 5 bases from V and 4 bases from J; bases unmatched to any gene: 9. The CDR3 runs to 16 residues. The CDR3 here is CASSQLGQGVNQPQHF. The CDR3 bases are TGTGCCAGCAGTCAATTGGGACAGGGAGTGAATCAGCCCCAGCATTTT.

This chain connects TRBV30 to TRBJ2-7; 9 bases align to TRBD2. CDR3 length equals 11 residues. The germline CDR1 and CDR2 sequences are GTSNPN and SVGIG (reference sequence). The ends lost 5 bases at V and 5 bases at J; junction bases unmatched: 1. CDR3 coding DNA: TGTGCCTGGGCGGGAGGGGACGAGCAGTACTTC. Amino acids: CAWAGGDEQYF. The full variable domain, rest sourced from reference TRBV30 and TRBJ2-7, is SQTIHQWPATLVQPVGSPLSLECTVEGTSNPNLYWYRQAAGRGLQLLFYSVGIGQISSEVPQNLSASRPQDRQFILSSKKLLLSDSGFYLCAWAGGDEQYFGPGTRLTVT.

CDR3 in amino acids: CASSLGSGQPQHF. The CDR3 DNA reads TGTGCCAGCAGCTTAGGGAGCGGGCAGCCCCAGCATTTT. The J gene is TRBJ1-5, the V gene TRBV7-9; no clear D. Between the trimmed V and J ends, which lost 1 base and 7 bases, there was a span of 8 bases. This CDR3 has 13 amino acids. Germline V gives CDR1 SEHNR, CDR2 FQNEAQ (reference sequence).

This clone was observed a few times. This chain links TRBV2 with TRBJ2-4; 8 bases agree with TRBD2. Trimming cost V 3 bases and J 0 bases; bases outside gene matches: 4. This CDR3 comprises 16 residues. CDR1 and CDR2 from the germline V gene are SNHLY and FYNNEI. The CDR3 spells CASSERGETAKNIQYF. DNA for the CDR3: TGTGCCAGCAGTGAGCGGGGGGAGACAGCCAAAAACATTCAGTACTTC. Using reference TRBV2 and TRBJ2-4 for the parts outside the CDR3, the full variable domain is EPEVTQTPSHQVTQMGQEVILRCVPISNHLYFYWYRQILGQKVEFLVSFYNNEISEKSEIFDDQFSVERPDGSNFTLKIRSTKLEDSAMYFCASSERGETAKNIQYFGAGTRLSVL.

This clone appeared a few times. The chain couples TRBV9 to TRBJ1-4; D unclear. Germline values: CDR1 SGDLS, CDR2 YYNGEE. With 4 bases removed from V and 8 bases from J, the gap between germline ends came to 21 bases. The CDR3 covers 16 residues. The CDR3 DNA is TGTGCCAGCAGCACTCAGATAGGAGCTGATCGGGAAAAACTGTTTTTT. It yields the protein CASSTQIGADREKLFF. Full variable domain (missing parts from reference TRBV9 and TRBJ1-4): DSGVTQTPKHLITATGQRVTLRCSPRSGDLSVYWYQQSLDQGLQFLIQYYNGEERAKGNILERFSAQQFPDLHSELNLSSLELGDSALYFCASSTQIGADREKLFFGSGTQLSVL.

There are a few counts of this clone. The chain carries TRBV9 and TRBJ1-6, with TRBD1 as a possible D gene (5 bases). The V gene's germline CDR1 is SGDLS and CDR2 YYNGEE. The CDR3 is 14 amino acids. Trimming shortened V by 2 bases and J by 5 bases, and 8 bases separated the two germline ends. CDR3 residues: CASSVGQDNSPLHF. CDR3 nucleotide sequence: TGTGCCAGCAGCGTGGGGCAGGATAATTCACCCCTCCACTTT.

This clone appeared a single time. Other DNA sequences in this sample translate to the same CDR3. V is TRBV6-5 and J is TRBJ1-1; D not resolved. The CDR3 sequence is 13 residues long. The V gene lost 6 bases and the J gene lost 4 bases, with 12 bases spanning the gap. Germline V gene lookup returns CDR1 MNHEY and CDR2 SVGAGI. In DNA form, the CDR3 reads TGTGCCAGCAGCCCCCCGGGGTCCACTGAAGCTTTCTTT. It yields the protein CASSPPGSTEAFF.

The chain joins TRBV9 to TRBJ1-2, with 7 bases identical to TRBD1. CDR1 is SGDLS, CDR2 YYNGEE, per germline. The V segment lost 2 bases and the J segment 5 bases; nucleotides outside the gene matches: 6. The CDR3 sequence is 14 residues long. The CDR3 region has the DNA TGTGCCAGCAGCGTCCAAACAGGGGCGTATGGCTACACCTTC. This sequence encodes CASSVQTGAYGYTF.

This clone appeared a single time. This chain joins TRBV6-4 and TRBJ1-1; possibly TRBD1 for D (6 bases). Germline V lookup: CDR1 MRHNA, CDR2 SNTAGT. This CDR3 region has 14 residues. Between the trimmed V and J ends, which lost 6 bases and 6 bases, there was a span of 17 bases. The CDR3 reads CASSLNREGAEAFF. The CDR3 DNA is TGTGCCAGCAGCCTAAACAGGGAAGGGGCTGAAGCTTTCTTT.

DNA of the CDR3: TGTGCCAGCAGTTCAACCAGAGGCGGGACAGGATTCTATGGCTACACCTTC. Translation: CASSSTRGGTGFYGYTF. The rearrangement links TRBV25-1 to TRBJ1-2, with TRBD1 matching 8 bases. The germline gives CDR1 MGHDK, CDR2 SYGVNS. The CDR3 contains 17 residues. V trimming: 5 bases; J trimming: 4 bases; junction bases outside the gene matches: 15.

CDR3 amino acids: CASSVEQENTEAFF. The CDR3 nucleotides read TGTGCCAGCAGCGTAGAGCAGGAGAACACTGAAGCTTTCTTT. V and J are TRBV9 and TRBJ1-1; D gene unclear. Germline V gives CDR1 SGDLS, CDR2 YYNGEE. This CDR3 spans 14 amino acids. V was shortened by 0 bases and J by 1 base, with 7 bases between the two germline ends. The complete variable domain, with remaining parts taken from reference TRBV9 and TRBJ1-1, reads DSGVTQTPKHLITATGQRVTLRCSPRSGDLSVYWYQQSLDQGLQFLIQYYNGEERAKGNILERFSAQQFPDLHSELNLSSLELGDSALYFCASSVEQENTEAFFGQGTRLTVV.